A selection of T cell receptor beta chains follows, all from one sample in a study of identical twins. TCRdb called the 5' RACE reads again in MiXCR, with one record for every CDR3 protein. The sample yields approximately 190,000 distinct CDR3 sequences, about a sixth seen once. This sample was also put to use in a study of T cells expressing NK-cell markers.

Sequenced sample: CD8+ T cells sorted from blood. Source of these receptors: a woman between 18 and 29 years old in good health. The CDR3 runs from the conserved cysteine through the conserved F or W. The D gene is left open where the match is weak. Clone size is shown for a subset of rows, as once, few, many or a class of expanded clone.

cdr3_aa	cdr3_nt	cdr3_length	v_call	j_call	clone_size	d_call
CASSSLPDFPTNTGELFF	TGTGCCAGCAGTTCCCTCCCGGACTTTCCGACGAACACCGGGGAGCTGTTTTTT	18	TRBV12-3/TRBV12-4	TRBJ2-2	few	NA
CATSSGPDTQYF	TGCGCCACCTCGTCTGGCCCAGATACGCAGTATTTT	12	TRBV10-1	TRBJ2-3	many	NA
CASSTEASTDTQYF	TGTGCCAGCAGCACGGAAGCTAGCACAGATACGCAGTATTTT	14	TRBV3-1	TRBJ2-3	few	NA
CASTPGPGRGVYNEQFF	TGCGCCAGCACCCCCGGCCCCGGTCGCGGGGTCTACAATGAGCAGTTCTTC	17	TRBV5-1	TRBJ2-1	few	NA
CASSGGHEPYEQYF	TGTGCCAGCAGCGGAGGACATGAACCCTACGAGCAGTACTTC	14	TRBV7-9	TRBJ2-7	few	NA
CASSLELVYNEQFF	TGTGCCAGCAGCTTAGAACTTGTATACAATGAGCAGTTCTTC	14	TRBV7-9	TRBJ2-1	few	NA
CASSRAGTDQETQYF	TGTGCCAGCAGCCGTGCCGGGACAGATCAAGAGACCCAGTACTTC	15	TRBV12-3/TRBV12-4	TRBJ2-5	few	TRBD1
CSVGPGNTEAFF	TGCAGCGTGGGGCCGGGGAACACTGAAGCTTTCTTT	12	TRBV29-1	TRBJ1-1	NA	NA
CASSVGQYYGQYF	TGTGCCAGCAGCGTAGGCCAGTACTACGGGCAGTACTTC	13	TRBV5-6	TRBJ2-7	NA	NA
CASSVGDTNTEAFF	TGTGCCAGCAGCGTAGGAGACACTAACACTGAAGCTTTCTTT	14	TRBV9	TRBJ1-1	few	NA
CASSSAANYGYTF	TGCGCCAGCAGCTCGGCGGCTAACTATGGCTACACCTTC	13	TRBV5-1	TRBJ1-2	few	NA
CASRDRQGETQYF	TGTGCCAGCAGGGATCGACAGGGGGAGACCCAGTACTTC	13	TRBV7-9	TRBJ2-5	few	TRBD1
CATSPPPTFFAGAETQYF	TGTGCCACCAGTCCCCCCCCCACCTTTTTCGCAGGGGCCGAGACCCAGTACTTC	18	TRBV24-1	TRBJ2-5	few	NA
CASIQETQYF	TGTGCCAGCATTCAAGAGACCCAGTACTTC	10	TRBV9	TRBJ2-5	NA	NA
CASSSGDNQHF	TGTGCCAGCAGTTCGGGAGACAACCAGCATTTT	11	TRBV12-3/TRBV12-4	TRBJ1-5	few	NA